A selection of T cell receptor beta chains follows, all from one sample in a study of blood T cell repertoires in COVID-19. Sequencing used immunoSEQ multiplex PCR; TCRdb keeps in-frame clones, though not all of them. The sample yields more than 200,000 clones, more than 85% seen once. The sequencing sample was made of PBMCs or T cells enriched from blood (not recorded which). The receptors were sampled from a woman aged 50 to 65 who had recovered from COVID-19. Each CDR3 is given with its conserved first and last residue. D genes are given only for firm matches. Size values are once, few and many counts, or a class for expanded clones, and some rows have none.

V	J	D	size	DNA	CDR3
TRBV2	TRBJ2-1	TRBD2	NA	TGTGCCAGCAGTAGGACTAGCGGGAGGTCAGGTGAGCAGTTCTTC	CASSRTSGRSGEQFF
TRBV4-2	TRBJ2-7	TRBD2	NA	TGTGCCAGCAGCCCCATTAGCGGGAGATTGTCCTACGAGCAGTACTTC	CASSPISGRLSYEQYF
TRBV7-6	TRBJ2-1	TRBD2	NA	TGTGCCAGCAGTCGGGGACTAGCGGGAGGTGAGCAGTTCTTC	CASSRGLAGGEQFF
TRBV27	TRBJ2-5	TRBD2	NA	TGTGCCAGCAGTTTAATCCCGCTAGCGGGCTTCCAAGAGACCCAGTACTTC	CASSLIPLAGFQETQYF
TRBV10-3	TRBJ2-2	NA	NA	TGTGCCACTAGAGCCAACACCGGGGAGCTGTTTTTT	CATRANTGELFF
TRBV7-9	TRBJ2-2	TRBD2	NA	TGTGCCAGCAGCCCAGAATTAGGGAAGACTAGCGGGAGTACCGGGGAGCTGTTTTTT	CASSPELGKTSGSTGELFF
TRBV7-9	TRBJ2-5	TRBD2	few	TGTGCCAGCAGCCTTTCGGCGGGGGGGCGGGAGACCCAGTACTTC	CASSLSAGGRETQYF
TRBV6-2/TRBV6-3	TRBJ1-5	NA	NA	TGTGCCAGCAGTAGTCCAGGTAAACCCCAGCATTTT	CASSSPGKPQHF
TRBV14	TRBJ1-2	NA	few	TGTGCCAGCAGCCAAGGGCGGGGGCTCGGCTATGGCTACACCTTC	CASSQGRGLGYGYTF
TRBV9	TRBJ1-2	NA	NA	TGTGCCAGCAGCGTAGACGAGGGTACCACCTACGGCTACACCTTC	CASSVDEGTTYGYTF
TRBV27	TRBJ1-1	NA	NA	TGTGCCAGCGCCCGCGGCACCACTGAAGCTTTCTTT	CASARGTTEAFF
TRBV5-1	TRBJ2-5	NA	NA	TGCGCCAGCAGCCCACGAGTAGCGGTGTACCAAGAGACCCAGTACTTC	CASSPRVAVYQETQYF
TRBV25-1	TRBJ1-1	NA	NA	TGTGCCAGCAGTGCATGGACGGGAACTGAAGCTTTCTTT	CASSAWTGTEAFF
TRBV12-5	TRBJ1-3	TRBD1	NA	TGTGCTAGTGGAACAAGACAGGGTCGGAACACCATATATTTT	CASGTRQGRNTIYF
TRBV7-2	TRBJ2-1	TRBD2	NA	TGTGCCAGCAGCTTTGATGGCGGGAGGGGGAATGAGCAGTTCTTC	CASSFDGGRGNEQFF
TRBV6-1	TRBJ2-7	TRBD2	NA	TGTGCCAGCAGTGAAGCCCCCGGGACTAGCGGGAGGGAAAAGTACTTC	CASSEAPGTSGREKYF
TRBV5-1	TRBJ2-7	NA	few	TGCGCCAGCAGCTTGGTTCTCGAGCAGTACTTC	CASSLVLEQYF
TRBV9	TRBJ2-1	TRBD2	NA	TGTGCCAGCAGCGTCCCAACTGGCGGGAGGGTGTCCAATGAGCAGTTCTTC	CASSVPTGGRVSNEQFF
TRBV7-3	TRBJ2-2	TRBD2	NA	TGTGCCAGCAGCTCCGGACTAGCCGCGGAGCTGTTTTTT	CASSSGLAAELFF
TRBV19	TRBJ1-5	TRBD1	NA	TGTGCCAGTAGTACGACAGGGGGAAATCAGCCCCAGCATTTT	CASSTTGGNQPQHF